The 17 T cell receptor beta chains below come from one sample, sequenced in a study of radiotherapy plus CTLA-4 blockade in lung cancer. Profiling relied on immunoSEQ multiplex PCR, and the TCRdb table lists in-frame clones only, not all of them. The sample has approximately 100,000 clones, 80% to 85% seen once; the top ten hold 3% to 4%. The material sequenced was peripheral blood, taken from a patient treated with radiotherapy plus ipilimumab. Every receptor here comes from a human donor with non-small cell lung cancer who had a partial response to radiotherapy plus ipilimumab.

V and J are TRBV14 and TRBJ1-5; D uncertain. Trimming removed 4 bases from V and 5 bases from J, with 6 bases in between. This CDR3 comprises 12 residues. Germline loops: CDR1 SGHDN, CDR2 FVKESK. The CDR3 protein is CASSLAHQPQHF. CDR3 in DNA: TGTGCCAGCAGCCTAGCCCATCAGCCCCAGCATTTT.

The V gene is TRBV18, the J gene TRBJ2-7; 7 bases map to TRBD1. The ends lost 3 bases at V and 6 bases at J; junction bases unmatched: 8. Germline V gene lookup returns CDR1 KGHSH and CDR2 LQKENI. This CDR3 is built from 14 residues. The CDR3 loop reads CASSPNTGAREQYF. The CDR3 nucleotides are TGTGCCAGCTCACCGAATACAGGGGCCCGCGAGCAGTACTTC.

The gene calls are TRBV4-2 and TRBJ2-3, with D possibly matching TRBD2 (6 bases). The ends were cut back, 1 base at V and 1 base at J, with 9 bases in the middle. Germline lookup yields CDR1 LGHNA and CDR2 YNFKEQ. CDR3 length: 15 residues. The chain's CDR3 is CASSQASARTDTQYF. CDR3 coding DNA: TGTGCCAGCAGCCAAGCTAGCGCCCGCACAGATACGCAGTATTTT.

This clone was seen a few times. V gene TRBV11-3 combines with J gene TRBJ2-1, with 7 positions matching TRBD2. V lost 1 base to trimming and J lost 4 bases; unmatched junction nucleotides: 7. CDR1 and CDR2 from the germline V gene are SGHNT and YENEEA. There are 16 residues in the CDR3. CDR3 coding DNA: TGTGCCAGCAGCTTAGGGGGAGGGAACCCTTACAATGAGCAGTTCTTC. Protein: CASSLGGGNPYNEQFF.

This rearrangement joins TRBV4-2 to TRBJ2-3; 12 bases agree with TRBD2. The CDR3 is 14 residues long. The ends lost 3 bases at V and 9 bases at J; junction bases unmatched: 4. The V gene's germline CDR1 is LGHNA and CDR2 YNFKEQ. CDR3 in amino acids: CASSQGGTSGTQYF. CDR3 DNA: TGTGCCAGCAGCCAGGGGGGGACTAGCGGGACGCAGTATTTT.

V gene TRBV7-9 combines with J gene TRBJ2-7; TRBD2 agrees at 8 bases. From germline, CDR1 is SEHNR and CDR2 FQNEAQ (reference sequence). The CDR3 runs to 16 residues. V shed 4 bases, J shed 3 bases, and the junction held 11 bases outside the gene matches. The CDR3 is CASSSTWGTRGYEQYF. The CDR3 DNA reads TGTGCCAGCAGCTCTACCTGGGGGACTAGAGGCTACGAGCAGTACTTC.

This sequence joins TRBV29-1 and TRBJ1-1; possible D gene TRBD1, 5 bases. CDR1 and CDR2 (germline): SQVTM, ANQGSEA. CDR3 size: 13 residues. Deletions cut 3 bases from V and 4 bases from J, with 12 bases between. CDR3 bases: TGCAGCGTTGACCAGGGAGGAAGCACTGAAGCTTTCTTT. The encoded protein is CSVDQGGSTEAFF.

This clone appeared a single time. In DNA form, the CDR3 reads TGTGCCAGCAGCCCGCCTAGCGGGAGAATAAGCTACGAGCAGTACTTC. Translating gives CASSPPSGRISYEQYF. The chain carries TRBV7-2 and TRBJ2-7, with 10 bases identical to TRBD2. CDR3 size: 16 residues. V lost 5 bases and J lost 3; bases outside the gene matches: 10. Germline V gene sequence: CDR1 SGHTA, CDR2 FQGNSA.

The rearrangement joins TRBV10-3 to TRBJ2-3, with a weak D call TRBD2 (6 bases). Looked up from germline, CDR1 is ENHRY and CDR2 is SYGVKD. The ends were cut back, 0 bases at V and 0 bases at J, with 13 bases in the middle. This CDR3 has 17 amino acids. As DNA, the CDR3 is TGTGCCATCAGTGAGTCCCGGAGGGCGACTAGCACAGATACGCAGTATTTT. It yields the protein CAISESRRATSTDTQYF.

CDR3 amino acids: CASSEGRGLRYEQYF. The CDR3 region has the DNA TGTGCCAGCAGTGAAGGGAGGGGCCTCCGCTACGAGCAGTACTTC. This sequence joins TRBV6-1 and TRBJ2-7; TRBD2 is a possible D gene (6 bases). The CDR3 runs to 15 residues. V was clipped by 1 base and J by 3 bases, with 13 bases between them. Germline assignment: CDR1 MNHNS and CDR2 SASEGT.

The chain uses TRBV6-5 and TRBJ2-5; the match to TRBD1 covers 8 bases. From germline, CDR1 is MNHEY and CDR2 SVGAGI. The CDR3 totals 14 residues. The V segment lost 7 bases and the J segment 6 bases; nucleotides outside the gene matches: 10. The DNA of the CDR3 is TGTGCCAGCAAAAACGACAGGGGAGGAAAGACCCAGTACTTC. It is translated as CASKNDRGGKTQYF.

V usage is TRBV7-8 and J usage is TRBJ1-3, with 8 bases lining up with TRBD1. The CDR3 sequence is 16 residues long. Trimming cost V 5 bases and J 4 bases; bases outside gene matches: 10. CDR1 and CDR2 from the germline V gene are SGHVS and FQNEAQ. The CDR3 reads CASSAQGAFSGNTIYF. CDR3 bases: TGTGCCAGCAGCGCTCAGGGGGCTTTTTCCGGAAACACCATATATTTT. The full variable domain, with the rest looked up from reference TRBV7-8 and TRBJ1-3, is GAGVSQSPRYKVAKRGQDVALRCDPISGHVSLFWYQQALGQGPEFLTYFQNEAQLDKSGLPSDRFFAERPEGSVSTLKIQRTQQEDSAVYLCASSAQGAFSGNTIYFGEGSWLTVV.

This chain uses TRBV15 with TRBJ1-5; 7 bases map to TRBD1. V lost 0 bases to trimming and J lost 5 bases; unmatched junction nucleotides: 10. Germline-derived CDR1 and CDR2 are LNHNV and YYDKDF (reference sequence). This CDR3 is built from 17 residues. CDR3 in DNA: TGTGCCACCAGCAGAGATTTGGCTCAGGGGGACGATCAGCCCCAGCATTTT. It codes for CATSRDLAQGDDQPQHF.

The rearrangement links TRBV19 to TRBJ2-6; perhaps TRBD1 as D (6 bases). This CDR3 is 16 amino acids long. The germline gives CDR1 LNHDA, CDR2 SQIVND (reference sequence). V gave up 7 bases and J gave up 3 bases, with 16 bases separating them. CDR3 protein: CASTERGTGGANVLTF. The CDR3 nucleotides are TGTGCCAGTACCGAGAGGGGGACCGGTGGGGCCAACGTCCTGACTTTC. Based on the CDR3 plus reference TRBV19 and TRBJ2-6, the full variable domain is DGGITQSPKYLFRKEGQNVTLSCEQNLNHDAMYWYRQDPGQGLRLIYYSQIVNDFQKGDIAEGYSVSREKKESFPLTVTSAQKNPTAFYLCASTERGTGGANVLTFGAGSRLTVL.

V and J are TRBV19 and TRBJ2-4; 7 positions agree with TRBD1. The junction had 9 bases not matched to a gene; V was cut back by 7 bases and J by 6 bases. Looked up from germline, CDR1 is LNHDA and CDR2 is SQIVND (reference sequence). The CDR3 extends over 14 amino acids. The CDR3: CASTPDYRGNIQYF. CDR3 bases: TGTGCCAGTACTCCTGACTACAGGGGAAACATTCAGTACTTC. Drawing the rest from reference TRBV19 and TRBJ2-4, the complete variable domain is DGGITQSPKYLFRKEGQNVTLSCEQNLNHDAMYWYRQDPGQGLRLIYYSQIVNDFQKGDIAEGYSVSREKKESFPLTVTSAQKNPTAFYLCASTPDYRGNIQYFGAGTRLSVL.

The CDR3 DNA reads TGTGCCAGCAGCTCGACAAACTACGAGCAGTACTTC. Its translation: CASSSTNYEQYF. V and J are TRBV13 and TRBJ2-7, with D unresolved. Trimming pared 4 bases from V and 3 bases from J, leaving 7 bases between. Germline values: CDR1 PRHDT, CDR2 FYEKMQ (reference sequence). The CDR3 totals 12 residues.

The genes are TRBV28 and TRBJ2-1; the D is unclear. Trimming stripped 3 bases from V and 4 bases from J, with 13 bases between. The CDR3 consists of 15 residues. Germline V lookup: CDR1 MDHEN, CDR2 SYDVKM. The CDR3 DNA sequence: TGTGCCAGCAGTTTTTCCCCCGAACAGTACAATGAGCAGTTCTTC. This sequence encodes CASSFSPEQYNEQFF. The variable domain in full, completed from reference TRBV28 and TRBJ2-1, reads DVKVTQSSRYLVKRTGEKVFLECVQDMDHENMFWYRQDPGLGLRLIYFSYDVKMKEKGDIPEGYSVSREKKERFSLILESASTNQTSMYLCASSFSPEQYNEQFFGPGTRLTVL.